This T cell receptor (beta chain) was captured in a study of low-dose radiotherapy and immunotherapy resistance in tumors. On the study more broadly: Every six weeks patients received intravenous ipilimumab 1 mg/kg, and every two weeks they received intravenous nivolumab 240 mg.

This clonotype was counted many times. Time point here: after trial treatment. Treatment given: LDRT plus nivolumab, ipilimumab, low-dose cyclophosphamide and aspirin (RACIN trial). The study gave donors nivolumab, ipilimumab, aspirin, low-dose cyclophosphamide and low-dose radiotherapy. Advanced solid tumors without tumor-infiltrating lymphocytes were required for inclusion. Alpha- and beta-chain coverage of first-strand cDNA came from TRAV- and TRBV-specific primers. TCRs were put through roughly 19 PCR cycles of amplification with Phusion. A constant-region primer and the V-primer adapter served as the primer pair. TCRdb ran MiXCR on the reads and lists one entry per CDR3 protein. The sample contains around 84,000 distinct CDR3 sequences, around 17% of which appear only once. CDR1 and CDR2 (germline): MDHEN, SYDVKM. The CDR3 is 15 amino acids. The V end lost 7 bases, the J end lost 4 bases, and 20 bases lay between the germline ends.

The V gene is TRBV28, the J gene TRBJ2-7; D might be TRBD1 (6 bases). The sequenced sample was PBMCs, obtained after low-dose radiotherapy plus immunotherapy. This sequence originates from a male donor with prostate cancer. This CDR3 reads CASTSPAGQLYEQYF. In nucleotides, the CDR3 is TGTGCCAGCACTTCCCCCGCCGGACAGCTATACGAGCAGTACTTC.